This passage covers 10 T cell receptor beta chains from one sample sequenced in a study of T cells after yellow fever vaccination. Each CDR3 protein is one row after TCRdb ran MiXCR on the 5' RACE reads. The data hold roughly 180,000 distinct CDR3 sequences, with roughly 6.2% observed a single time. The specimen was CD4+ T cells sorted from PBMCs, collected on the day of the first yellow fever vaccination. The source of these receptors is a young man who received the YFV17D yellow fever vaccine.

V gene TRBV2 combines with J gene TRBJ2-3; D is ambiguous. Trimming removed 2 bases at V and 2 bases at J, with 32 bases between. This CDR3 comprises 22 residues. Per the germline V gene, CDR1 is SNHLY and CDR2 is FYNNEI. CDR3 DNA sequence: TGTGCCAGCAGTGAAAAATTTTCTGGCCTCTGGGGAAGGAAAACCCACACAGATACGCAGTATTTT. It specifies CASSEKFSGLWGRKTHTDTQYF.

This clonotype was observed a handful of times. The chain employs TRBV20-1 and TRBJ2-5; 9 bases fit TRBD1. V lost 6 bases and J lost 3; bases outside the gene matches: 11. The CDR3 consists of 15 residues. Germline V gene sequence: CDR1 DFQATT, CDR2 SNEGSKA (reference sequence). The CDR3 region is CSASSLGQGKETQYF. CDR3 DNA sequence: TGCAGTGCCTCCTCTTTAGGACAGGGGAAAGAGACCCAGTACTTC.

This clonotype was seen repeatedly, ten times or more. CDR3 amino acids: CSAQPTGRYTGELFF. The CDR3 nucleotides read TGCAGTGCCCAACCGACAGGGCGATACACCGGGGAGCTGTTTTTT. The V gene is TRBV20-1, the J gene TRBJ2-2, with 7 positions matching TRBD1. J gave up 3 bases and V 6 bases, and 10 bases lay outside the gene matches. The length of the CDR3 is 15 residues. The germline V gene has CDR1 DFQATT and CDR2 SNEGSKA (reference sequence).

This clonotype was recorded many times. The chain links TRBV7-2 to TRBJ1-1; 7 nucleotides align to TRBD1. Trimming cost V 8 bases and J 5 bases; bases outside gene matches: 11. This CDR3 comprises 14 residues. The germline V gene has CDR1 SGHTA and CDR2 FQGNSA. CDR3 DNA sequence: TGTGCCAGCGGGCCTCAGGGGGGGCGGACTGAAGCTTTCTTT. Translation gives CASGPQGGRTEAFF.

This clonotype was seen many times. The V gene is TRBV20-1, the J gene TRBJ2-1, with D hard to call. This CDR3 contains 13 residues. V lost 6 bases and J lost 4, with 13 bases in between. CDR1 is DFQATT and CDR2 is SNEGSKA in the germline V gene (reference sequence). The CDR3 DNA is TGCAGTGCCTGGGCACCGCGGTACAATGAGCAGTTCTTC. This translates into CSAWAPRYNEQFF.

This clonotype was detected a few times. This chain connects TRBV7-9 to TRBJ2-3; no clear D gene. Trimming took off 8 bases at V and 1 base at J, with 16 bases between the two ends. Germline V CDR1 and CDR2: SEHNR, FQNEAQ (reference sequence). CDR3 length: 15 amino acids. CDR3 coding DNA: TGTGCCAGCGGCCCCTGGGTCTCCGGCACAGATACGCAGTATTTT. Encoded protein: CASGPWVSGTDTQYF.

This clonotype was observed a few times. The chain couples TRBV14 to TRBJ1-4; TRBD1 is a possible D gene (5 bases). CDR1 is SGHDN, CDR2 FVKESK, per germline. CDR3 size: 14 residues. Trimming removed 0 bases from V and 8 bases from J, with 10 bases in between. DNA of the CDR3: TGTGCCAGCAGCCAAGACGGGGGAGACGAAAAACTGTTTTTT. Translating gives CASSQDGGDEKLFF.

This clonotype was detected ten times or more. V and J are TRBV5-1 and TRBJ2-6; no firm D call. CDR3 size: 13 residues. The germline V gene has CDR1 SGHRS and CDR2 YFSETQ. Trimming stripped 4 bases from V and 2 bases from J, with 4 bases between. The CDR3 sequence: CASSPPGANVLTF. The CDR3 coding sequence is TGCGCCAGCAGCCCTCCTGGGGCCAACGTCCTGACTTTC.

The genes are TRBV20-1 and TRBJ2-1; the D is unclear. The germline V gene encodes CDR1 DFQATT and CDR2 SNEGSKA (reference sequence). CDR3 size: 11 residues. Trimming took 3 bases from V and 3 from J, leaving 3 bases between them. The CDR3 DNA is TGCAGTGCTAGTAACTACAATGAGCAGTTCTTC. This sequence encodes CSASNYNEQFF.

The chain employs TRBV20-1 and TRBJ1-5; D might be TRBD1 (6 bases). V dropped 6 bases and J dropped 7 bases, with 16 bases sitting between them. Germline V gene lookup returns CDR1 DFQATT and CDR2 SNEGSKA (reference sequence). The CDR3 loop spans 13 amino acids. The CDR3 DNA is TGCAGTGCGCCGACAGGTTGGCCCCAGCCCCAGCATTTT. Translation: CSAPTGWPQPQHF.